This T cell receptor beta chain was profiled in a study of CD8 T cells in acute hepatitis C reinfection. In the study overall: CD8+ T cells recognizing the HCV NS3-1073 epitope were profiled acutely and after viral clearance.

Assay: immunoSEQ multiplex PCR; the TCRdb copy retains only in-frame clones and omits some. Of approximately 39,000 clones in the sample, around 87% were seen once. V lost 1 base and J lost 8, with 12 bases in between. Germline CDR1 and CDR2: MNHNS and SASEGT. This CDR3 is built from 14 residues. Time point noted: naive CD8 control sorted from an acute-time-point sample. The J gene is TRBJ2-1, the V gene TRBV6-1; the D gene is possibly TRBD2 (6 bases). This receptor was taken from a man aged 25 to 45 with chronic hepatitis C. The sample consisted of naive CD8+ T cells from PBMCs. As DNA, the CDR3 is TGTGCCAGCAGTGAAGGTAGTGGGGGGTATGAGCAGTTCTTC. This encodes CASSEGSGGYEQFF.